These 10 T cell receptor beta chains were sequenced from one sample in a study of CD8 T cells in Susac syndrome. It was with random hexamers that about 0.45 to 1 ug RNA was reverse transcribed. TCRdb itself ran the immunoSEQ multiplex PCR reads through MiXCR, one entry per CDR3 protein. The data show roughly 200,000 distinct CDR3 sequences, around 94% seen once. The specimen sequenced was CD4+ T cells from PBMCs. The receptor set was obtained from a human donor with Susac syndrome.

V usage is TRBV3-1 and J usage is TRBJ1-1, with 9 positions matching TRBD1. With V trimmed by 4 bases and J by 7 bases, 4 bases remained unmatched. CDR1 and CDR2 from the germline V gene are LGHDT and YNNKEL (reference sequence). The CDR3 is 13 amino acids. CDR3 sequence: CASSRQGGDEAFF. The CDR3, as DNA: TGTGCCAGCAGCCGACAGGGGGGCGATGAAGCTTTCTTT.

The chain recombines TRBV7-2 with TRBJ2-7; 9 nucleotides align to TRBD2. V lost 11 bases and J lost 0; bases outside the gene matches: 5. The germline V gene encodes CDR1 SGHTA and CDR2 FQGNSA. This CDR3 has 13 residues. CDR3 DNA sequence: TGTGCCGCGGGAGGGCCCCCCTCCTACGAGCAGTACTTC. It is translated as CAAGGPPSYEQYF.

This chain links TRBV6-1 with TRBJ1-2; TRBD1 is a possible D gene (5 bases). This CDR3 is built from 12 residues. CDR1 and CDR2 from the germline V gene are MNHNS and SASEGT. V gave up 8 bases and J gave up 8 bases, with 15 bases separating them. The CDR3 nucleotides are TGTGCCAGCCAGGAGACAGCCGACGGCTACACCTTC. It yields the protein CASQETADGYTF.

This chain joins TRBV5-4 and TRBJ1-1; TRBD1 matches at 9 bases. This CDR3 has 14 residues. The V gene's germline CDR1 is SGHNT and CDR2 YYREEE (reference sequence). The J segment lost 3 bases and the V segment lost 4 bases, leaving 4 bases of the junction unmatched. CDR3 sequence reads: CASSADRGDTEAFF. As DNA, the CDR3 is TGTGCCAGCAGCGCGGACAGGGGCGACACTGAAGCTTTCTTT. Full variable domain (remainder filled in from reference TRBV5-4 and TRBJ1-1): ETGVTQSPTHLIKTRGQQVTLRCSSQSGHNTVSWYQQALGQGPQFIFQYYREEENGRGNFPPRFSGLQFPNYSSELNVNALELDDSALYLCASSADRGDTEAFFGQGTRLTVV.

CDR3 DNA sequence: TGCAGTGCCTCTGGGGGGGGAGGCCGGTATGGCTACACCTTC. Amino acid sequence: CSASGGGGRYGYTF. The rearrangement uses TRBV20-1 and TRBJ1-2, with D possibly matching TRBD1 (5 bases). CDR3 length equals 14 residues. V was pared by 6 bases and J by 5 bases, with 19 bases between. Germline V gives CDR1 DFQATT, CDR2 SNEGSKA (reference sequence).

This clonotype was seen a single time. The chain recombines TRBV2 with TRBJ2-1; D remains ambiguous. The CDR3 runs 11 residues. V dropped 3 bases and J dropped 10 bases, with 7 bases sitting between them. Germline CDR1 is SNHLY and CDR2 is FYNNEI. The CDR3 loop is CASSDVGEQFF. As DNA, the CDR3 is TGTGCCAGCAGTGACGTAGGGGAGCAGTTCTTC.

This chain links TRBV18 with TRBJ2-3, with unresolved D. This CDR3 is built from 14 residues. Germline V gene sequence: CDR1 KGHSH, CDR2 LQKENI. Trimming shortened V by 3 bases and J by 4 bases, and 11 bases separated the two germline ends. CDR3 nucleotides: TGTGCCAGCTCACCTGGGCGAGAGGCAGATACGCAGTATTTT. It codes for CASSPGREADTQYF.

The CDR3 here is CASSLRQESSPLHF. DNA for the CDR3: TGTGCCAGCAGCTTGAGACAGGAGTCTTCACCCCTCCACTTT. The chain has TRBV7-8 and TRBJ1-6; D possibly corresponds to TRBD1 (6 bases). The germline V gene encodes CDR1 SGHVS and CDR2 FQNEAQ. The CDR3 sequence is 14 residues long. Between the trimmed V and J ends, which lost 3 bases and 9 bases, there was a span of 12 bases.

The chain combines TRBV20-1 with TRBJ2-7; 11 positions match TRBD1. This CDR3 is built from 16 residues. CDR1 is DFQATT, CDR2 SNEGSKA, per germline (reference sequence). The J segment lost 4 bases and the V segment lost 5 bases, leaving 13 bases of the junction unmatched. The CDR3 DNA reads TGCAGTGCTGAAGATCAAGGACAGGGGGCAGGGTACGAGCAGTACTTC. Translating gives CSAEDQGQGAGYEQYF.

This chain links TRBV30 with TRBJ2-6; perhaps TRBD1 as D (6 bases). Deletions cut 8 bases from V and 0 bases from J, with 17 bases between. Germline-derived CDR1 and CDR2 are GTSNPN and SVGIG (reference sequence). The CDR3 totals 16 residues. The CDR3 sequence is CAGKTGGGSGANVLTF. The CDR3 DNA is TGTGCCGGAAAGACAGGTGGAGGCTCTGGGGCCAACGTCCTGACTTTC.